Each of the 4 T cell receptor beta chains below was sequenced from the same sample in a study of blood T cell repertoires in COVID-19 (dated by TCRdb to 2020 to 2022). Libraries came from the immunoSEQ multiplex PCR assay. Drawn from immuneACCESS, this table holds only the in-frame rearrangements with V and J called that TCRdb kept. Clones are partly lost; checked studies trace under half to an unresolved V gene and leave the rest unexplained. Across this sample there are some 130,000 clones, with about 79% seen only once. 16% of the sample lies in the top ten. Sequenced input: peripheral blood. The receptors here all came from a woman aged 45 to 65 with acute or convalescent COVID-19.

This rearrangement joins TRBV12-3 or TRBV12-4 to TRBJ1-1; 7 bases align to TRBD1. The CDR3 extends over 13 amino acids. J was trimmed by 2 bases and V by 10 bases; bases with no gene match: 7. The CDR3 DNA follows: TGTGCCACCTCGGGACAGTCAAACACTGAAGCTTTCTTT. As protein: CATSGQSNTEAFF.

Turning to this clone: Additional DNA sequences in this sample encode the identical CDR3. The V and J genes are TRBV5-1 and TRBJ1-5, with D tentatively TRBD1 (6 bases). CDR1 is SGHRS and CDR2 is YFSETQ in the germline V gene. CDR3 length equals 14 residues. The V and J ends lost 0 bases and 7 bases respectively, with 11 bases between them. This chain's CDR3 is CASSLGGGGQPQHF. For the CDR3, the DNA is TGCGCCAGCAGCTTGGGGGGGGGCGGGCAGCCCCAGCATTTT.

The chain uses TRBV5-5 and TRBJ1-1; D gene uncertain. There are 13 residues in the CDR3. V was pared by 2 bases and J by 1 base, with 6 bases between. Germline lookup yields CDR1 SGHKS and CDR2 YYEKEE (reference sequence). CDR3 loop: CASSFQENTEAFF. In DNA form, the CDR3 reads TGTGCCAGCAGCTTCCAGGAGAACACTGAAGCTTTCTTT.

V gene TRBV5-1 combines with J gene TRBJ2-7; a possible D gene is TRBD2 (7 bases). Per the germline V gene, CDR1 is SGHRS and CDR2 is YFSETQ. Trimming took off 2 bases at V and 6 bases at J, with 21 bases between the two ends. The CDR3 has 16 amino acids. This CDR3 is CASSLNLRGASGEQYF. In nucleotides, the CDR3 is TGCGCCAGCAGCTTAAATTTACGGGGGGCTAGTGGCGAGCAGTACTTC. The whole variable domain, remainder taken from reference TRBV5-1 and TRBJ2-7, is KAGVTQTPRYLIKTRGQQVTLSCSPISGHRSVSWYQQTPGQGLQFLFEYFSETQRNKGNFPGRFSGRQFSNSRSEMNVSTLELGDSALYLCASSLNLRGASGEQYFGPGTRLTVT.